One sample yielded the 13 T cell receptor beta chains listed below, sequenced in a study of shared clonotypes between healthy human individuals. TCRdb's table, derived via immunoSEQ multiplex PCR, lists solely in-frame clones and lacks some. The data contain millions of clones, 95% of them singletons. Specimen: naive CD4+ T cells sorted from blood. Subset denoted: CD45RA+ positively selected. The receptors were gathered from a man aged 18 to 29 in good health.

The chain uses TRBV10-2 and TRBJ1-1; D is possibly TRBD1 (5 bases). With 2 bases removed from V and 6 bases from J, the gap between germline ends came to 16 bases. Germline V gives CDR1 WSHSY, CDR2 SAAADI. This CDR3 has 15 amino acids. In nucleotides, the CDR3 is TGCGCCAGCAGTGAGAACGGAAGGGGCAGCGCTGAAGCTTTCTTT. It codes for CASSENGRGSAEAFF.

A word on this clone: Other DNA variants within this sample encode the same CDR3. This chain links TRBV6-1 with TRBJ1-4; no firm D call. Germline loops: CDR1 MNHNS, CDR2 SASEGT. V gave up 4 bases and J gave up 1 base, with 4 bases separating them. This CDR3 has 13 residues. The CDR3 region is CASSGGTNEKLFF. CDR3 sequence (DNA): TGTGCCAGCAGTGGAGGAACTAATGAAAAACTGTTTTTT.

The CDR3 DNA reads as TGTGCCAGCTCACCACGGGGTAAAGTAGGTGCTGAAGCTTTCTTT. It is translated as CASSPRGKVGAEAFF. The genes are TRBV18 and TRBJ1-1; D not certain. Trimming removed 1 base from V and 6 bases from J, with 15 bases in between. Germline V CDR1 and CDR2: KGHSH, LQKENI. The CDR3 sequence is 15 residues long.

The chain recombines TRBV19 with TRBJ2-5, with a weak D call TRBD1 (5 bases). V was trimmed by 4 bases and J by 0 bases, leaving 9 bases between them. Germline loops: CDR1 LNHDA, CDR2 SQIVND (reference sequence). The CDR3 is made up of 14 amino acids. Written as DNA, the CDR3 is TGTGCCAGTAGTACAGGGCTGAACCAAGAGACCCAGTACTTC. Its translation is CASSTGLNQETQYF.

V gene TRBV5-1 combines with J gene TRBJ1-3; D gene unclear. Trimming shortened V by 7 bases and J by 0 bases, and 11 bases separated the two germline ends. This CDR3 has 14 residues. CDR1 SGHRS and CDR2 YFSETQ come from the germline V gene. CDR3 amino acids: CASAEGSSGNTIYF. The DNA of the CDR3 is TGCGCCAGCGCCGAGGGATCCTCTGGAAACACCATATATTTT.

This clone was seen only once. Other DNA sequences from this sample encode an identical CDR3 as well. This chain uses TRBV15 with TRBJ1-2; D is ambiguous. There are 14 residues in the CDR3. Trimming removed 0 bases from V and 2 bases from J, with 7 bases in between. From germline, CDR1 is LNHNV and CDR2 YYDKDF (reference sequence). The chain's CDR3 is CATSRDRTNYGYTF. The CDR3 coding sequence is TGTGCCACCAGCAGAGACAGGACCAACTATGGCTACACCTTC.

This clone came up once. The J gene is TRBJ2-5, the V gene TRBV25-1, with 16 bases fitting TRBD2. The V gene end was trimmed by 4 bases and the J gene end by 2 bases; junction bases not matched to a gene: 1. Germline values: CDR1 MGHDK, CDR2 SYGVNS. The CDR3 covers 16 residues. This CDR3 reads CASSVGLAGGQETQYF. The CDR3 DNA follows: TGTGCCAGCAGTGTGGGACTAGCGGGGGGGCAAGAGACCCAGTACTTC.

As concerns this clone: At one of its ends the junction is not consistent with the germline gene, which may arise from a read error. The chain carries TRBV7-7 and TRBJ2-2, with D maybe TRBD1 (5 bases). This CDR3 has 15 residues. CDR1 is SSHAT and CDR2 is FNYEAQ in the germline V gene (reference sequence). The DNA for the CDR3 is TGTGCTAGCAGCTTAGGTGACCTAGGGGCCGGGGAGCTGTTTTTT. It translates to CASSLGDLGAGELFF.

V is TRBV28 and J is TRBJ1-2, with TRBD1 identical over 9 bases. The CDR3 has 14 amino acids. Looked up from germline, CDR1 is MDHEN and CDR2 is SYDVKM. With 6 bases clipped from V and 4 bases from J, the junction kept 6 bases outside the gene matches. The CDR3 protein is CASREGTGTYGYTF. In DNA, the CDR3 is TGTGCCAGCAGGGAAGGGACAGGGACCTATGGCTACACCTTC.

The J gene is TRBJ1-5, the V gene TRBV5-4; D is ambiguous. Germline-derived CDR1 and CDR2 are SGHNT and YYREEE (reference sequence). The CDR3 covers 14 residues. The ends were cut back, 3 bases at V and 4 bases at J, with 11 bases in the middle. As DNA, the CDR3 is TGTGCCAGCAGCTCGGACGGGAGGAATCAGCCCCAGCATTTT. Encoded protein: CASSSDGRNQPQHF.

This clone was counted once. The V and J genes are TRBV11-3 and TRBJ2-3, with D possibly being TRBD1 (6 bases). This CDR3 is built from 17 residues. CDR1 and CDR2 (germline): SGHNT, YENEEA. Trimming took 1 base from V and 1 from J, leaving 15 bases between them. As DNA, the CDR3 is TGTGCCAGCAGCTTAGGCGACCTCAGGGGAGGCACAGATACGCAGTATTTT. Encoded protein: CASSLGDLRGGTDTQYF.

The DNA of the CDR3 is TGTGCCAGCAGTTTCCAGCGGGGGCCCAGCACAGATACGCAGTATTTT. Encoded protein: CASSFQRGPSTDTQYF. This chain joins TRBV28 and TRBJ2-3; 8 bases are a match to TRBD2. J gave up 0 bases and V 3 bases, and 5 bases lay outside the gene matches. This CDR3 has 16 residues. From germline, CDR1 is MDHEN and CDR2 SYDVKM. Together with reference TRBV28 and TRBJ2-3, the CDR3 gives the full variable domain: DVKVTQSSRYLVKRTGEKVFLECVQDMDHENMFWYRQDPGLGLRLIYFSYDVKMKEKGDIPEGYSVSREKKERFSLILESASTNQTSMYLCASSFQRGPSTDTQYFGPGTRLTVL.

The sample holds a few counts of this clone. CDR3 nucleotides: TGTGCCAGCAGTTACTCGGGTTCGACCGGAAACACCATATATTTT. This sequence encodes CASSYSGSTGNTIYF. The chain joins TRBV6-5 to TRBJ1-3; D call uncertain. Germline V gives CDR1 MNHEY, CDR2 SVGAGI. The CDR3 extends over 15 amino acids. The ends were cut back, 0 bases at V and 4 bases at J, with 10 bases in the middle.